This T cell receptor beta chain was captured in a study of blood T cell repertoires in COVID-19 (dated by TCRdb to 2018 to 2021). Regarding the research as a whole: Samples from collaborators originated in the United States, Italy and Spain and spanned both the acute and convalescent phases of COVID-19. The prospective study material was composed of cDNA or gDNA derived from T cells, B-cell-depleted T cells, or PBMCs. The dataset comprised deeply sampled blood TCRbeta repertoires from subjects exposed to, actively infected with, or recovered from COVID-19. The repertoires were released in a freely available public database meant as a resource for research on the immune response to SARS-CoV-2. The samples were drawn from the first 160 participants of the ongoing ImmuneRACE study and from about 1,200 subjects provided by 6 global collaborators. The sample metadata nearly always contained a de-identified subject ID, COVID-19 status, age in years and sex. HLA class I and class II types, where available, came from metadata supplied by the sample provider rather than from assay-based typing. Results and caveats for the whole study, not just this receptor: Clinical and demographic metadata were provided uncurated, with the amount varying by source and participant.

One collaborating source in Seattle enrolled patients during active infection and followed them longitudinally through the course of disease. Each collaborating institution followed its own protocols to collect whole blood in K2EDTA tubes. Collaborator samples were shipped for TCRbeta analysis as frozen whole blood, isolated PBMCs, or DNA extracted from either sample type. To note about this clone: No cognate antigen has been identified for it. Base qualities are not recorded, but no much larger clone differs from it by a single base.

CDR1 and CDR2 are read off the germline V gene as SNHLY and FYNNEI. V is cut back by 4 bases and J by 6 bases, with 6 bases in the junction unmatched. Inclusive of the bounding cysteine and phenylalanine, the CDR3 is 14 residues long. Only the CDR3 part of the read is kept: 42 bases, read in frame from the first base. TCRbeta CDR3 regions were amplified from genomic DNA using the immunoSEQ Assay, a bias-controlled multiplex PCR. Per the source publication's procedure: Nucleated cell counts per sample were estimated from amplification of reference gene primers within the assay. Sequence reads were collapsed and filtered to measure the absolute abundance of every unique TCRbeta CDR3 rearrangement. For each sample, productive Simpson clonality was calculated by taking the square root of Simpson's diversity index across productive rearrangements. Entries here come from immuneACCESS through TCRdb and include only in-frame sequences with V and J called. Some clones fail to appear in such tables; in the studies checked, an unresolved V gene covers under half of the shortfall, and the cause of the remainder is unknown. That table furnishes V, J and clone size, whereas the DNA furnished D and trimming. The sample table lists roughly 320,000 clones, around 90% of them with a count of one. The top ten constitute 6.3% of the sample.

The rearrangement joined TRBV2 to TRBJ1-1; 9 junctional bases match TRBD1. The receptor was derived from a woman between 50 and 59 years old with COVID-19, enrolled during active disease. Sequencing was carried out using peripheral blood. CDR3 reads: CASSGYRGQAEAFF. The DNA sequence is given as TGTGCCAGCAGTGGGTACAGGGGGCAGGCTGAAGCTTTCTTT.